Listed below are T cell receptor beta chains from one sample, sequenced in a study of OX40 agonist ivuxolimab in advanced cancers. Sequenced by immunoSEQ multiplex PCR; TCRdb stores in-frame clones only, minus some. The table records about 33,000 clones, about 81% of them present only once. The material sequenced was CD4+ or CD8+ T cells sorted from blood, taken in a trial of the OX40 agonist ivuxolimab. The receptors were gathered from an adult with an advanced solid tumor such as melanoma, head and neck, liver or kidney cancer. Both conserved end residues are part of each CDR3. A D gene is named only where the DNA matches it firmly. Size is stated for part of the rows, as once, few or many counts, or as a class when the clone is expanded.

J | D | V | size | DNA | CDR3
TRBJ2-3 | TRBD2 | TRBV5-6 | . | TGTGCCAGCAGTTCCTCGGGGGGGTGGCTTAGCACAGATACGCAGTATTTT | CASSSSGGWLSTDTQYF
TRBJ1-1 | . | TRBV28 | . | TGTGCCAGCAGTTTCGTCCAGAACACTGAAGCTTTCTTT | CASSFVQNTEAFF
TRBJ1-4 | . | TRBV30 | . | TGTGCCTGGAAGGGGGTCGATGAAAAACTGTTTTTT | CAWKGVDEKLFF
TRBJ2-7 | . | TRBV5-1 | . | TGCGCCAGCAGCCGGGGTGGGAGCGACTACGAGCAGTACTTC | CASSRGGSDYEQYF
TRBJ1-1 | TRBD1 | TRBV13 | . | TGTGCCAGCAGCCTCCGGACAGGGGGCGCGGAGACTGAAGCTTTCTTT | CASSLRTGGAETEAFF
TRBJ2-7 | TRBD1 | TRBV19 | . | TGTGCCAGTAGTCCCCGGACAGGGGGTAGCTCCTACGAGCAGTACTTC | CASSPRTGGSSYEQYF
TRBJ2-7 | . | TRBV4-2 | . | TGTGCCAGCAGCCAAAAGAACAGGCGGGGCCACGAGCAGTACTTC | CASSQKNRRGHEQYF
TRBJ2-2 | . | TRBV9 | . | TGTGCCAGCAGCGTAGATACAGGGATCGGGGAGCTGTTTTTT | CASSVDTGIGELFF
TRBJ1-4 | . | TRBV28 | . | TGTGCCAGCAGTTTCGTAACCGGGACTCAAGAAAAACTGTTTTTT | CASSFVTGTQEKLFF
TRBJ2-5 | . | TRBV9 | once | TGTGCCAGCAGCGTAGAGGGGGCGCGGGGGGAAGAGACCCAGTACTTC | CASSVEGARGEETQYF
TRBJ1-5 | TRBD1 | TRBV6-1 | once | TGTGCCAGCAGTGACAGATATCAGGGGGTAGGTCTTCAGCCCCAGCATTTT | CASSDRYQGVGLQPQHF
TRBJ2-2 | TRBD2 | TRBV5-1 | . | TGCGCCAGCAGAAATCCTAGCGGGAGCGGGGAGCTGTTTTTT | CASRNPSGSGELFF
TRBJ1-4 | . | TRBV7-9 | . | TGTGCCAGCAGCCACCTCTCTGAGAATGAAAAACTGTTTTTT | CASSHLSENEKLFF
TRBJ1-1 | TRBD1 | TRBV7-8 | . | TGTGCCAGCAGCCACGGGACAGGGACCACTGAAGCTTTCTTT | CASSHGTGTTEAFF
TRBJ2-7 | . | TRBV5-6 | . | TGTGCCAGCAGCTACTGGGGAGGGGGCGGCGAGCAGTACTTC | CASSYWGGGGEQYF
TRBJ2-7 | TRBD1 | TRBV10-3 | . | TGTGCCATCAGTGGGCCCCCACAGGGGGGCTACTCCTACGAGCAGTACTTC | CAISGPPQGGYSYEQYF
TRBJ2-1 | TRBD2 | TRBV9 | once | TGTGCCAGCAGCGCCCCAAGCGGGGAAGGATACAATGAGCAGTTCTTC | CASSAPSGEGYNEQFF
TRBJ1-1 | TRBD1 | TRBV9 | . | TGTGCCAGCAGCGTAGGGAGGGGGCTGAACACTGAAGCTTTCTTT | CASSVGRGLNTEAFF
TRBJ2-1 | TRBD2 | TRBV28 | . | TGTGCCAGCAGTTCGGGACTAGCGGGGGAAGACTACAATGAGCAGTTCTTC | CASSSGLAGEDYNEQFF
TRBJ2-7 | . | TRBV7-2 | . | TGTGCCAGCAGCCCCCTCCGGTGGCCTTCGAGAGAGGAGCAGTACTTC | CASSPLRWPSREEQYF
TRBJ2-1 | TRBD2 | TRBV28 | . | TGTGCCAGCAGTTTAAGTCTAGCGGGAGGACACAATGAGCAGTTCTTC | CASSLSLAGGHNEQFF
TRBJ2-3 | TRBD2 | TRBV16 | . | TGTGCCAGCAGCCAATCCGCTGGCGGGGGGTCCACAGATACGCAGTATTTT | CASSQSAGGGSTDTQYF
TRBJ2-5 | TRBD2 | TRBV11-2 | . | TGTGCCAGCAGCTTAGTTAGAGCGGGGGGCCAAGAGACCCAGTACTTC | CASSLVRAGGQETQYF
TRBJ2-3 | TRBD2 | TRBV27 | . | TGTGCCAGCAGTTCCTTTCTAGCGGGAGATCGAAGGCAGTATTTT | CASSSFLAGDRRQYF
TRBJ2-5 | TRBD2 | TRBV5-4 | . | TGTGCCAGCAGCTTTGAGACTAGCGGGGAGGAGACCCAGTACTTC | CASSFETSGEETQYF